This record looks at one T cell receptor (beta chain) sequence and its context. The data were taken from a study of regulatory T cells in long-lasting Graves disease. Time point specified: newly diagnosed GD, antithyroid drugs for less than 3 months. From RNA extracted from PBMCs, the TCR library was made. Building the TCR beta libraries relied on iRepertoire HTBI primers, and CDR3 regions underwent Arm-PCR. TCRdb passed the multiplex PCR reads through MiXCR, listing each CDR3 protein once. Here the sample spans around 460,000 distinct CDR3 sequences, 14% being singletons. These data were also filed under a second study, of T cells in Graves' hyperthyroidism and ophthalmopathy.

This receptor was identified in a woman aged 45 to 65 with Graves disease. The specimen comprised peripheral blood mononuclear cells (PBMCs), sampled at new diagnosis, from a patient treated with antithyroid drugs.

The CDR3 here is CASSPGLAGKGGELFF. In DNA, the CDR3 is TGCGCCAGCAGCCCGGGACTAGCGGGAAAGGGCGGGGAGCTGTTTTTT. J is TRBJ2-2 and V is TRBV4-1; TRBD2 matches 13 bases. CDR1 and CDR2 from the germline V gene are MGHRA and YSYEKL. The CDR3 covers 16 residues. J gave up 7 bases and V 4 bases, and 6 bases lay outside the gene matches.